Following are 2 T cell receptor beta chains from one sample sequenced in a study of identifying expanded T cells in peripheral blood. Produced via immunoSEQ multiplex PCR; TCRdb's table is partial and in-frame only. The data contain some 81,000 clones, 84% of them seen just once; the ten biggest clones take up approximately 20%. The specimen sequenced was blood. The source of these receptors is a person aged 18 to 70 in good health.

V is TRBV28 and J is TRBJ1-5; no firm D call. Germline CDR1 MDHEN, CDR2 SYDVKM. Trimming stripped 8 bases from V and 5 bases from J, with 13 bases between. CDR3 length equals 13 residues. For the CDR3, the DNA is TGTGCCAGCGGGCGCCCTCGATATCAGCCCCAGCATTTT. Its protein is CASGRPRYQPQHF.

The V gene is TRBV18, the J gene TRBJ2-2; 10 bases are shared with TRBD1. Germline CDR1 reads KGHSH; CDR2 reads LQKENI. V gave up 1 base and J gave up 5 bases; unmatched junction bases: 4. The CDR3 loop spans 16 amino acids. The CDR3 is CASSPLPGQGTGELFF. Written as DNA, the CDR3 is TGTGCCAGCTCACCACTGCCGGGACAGGGGACCGGGGAGCTGTTTTTT.